The rows below give T cell receptor beta chains drawn from one sample of a study of cytomegalovirus exposure and HLA in healthy donors. Here immunoSEQ multiplex PCR was the method, and the copy in TCRdb shows in-frame clones only, minus some. Among about 60,000 clones listed, about 71% were seen once. Material: PBMCs. Every receptor here comes from a woman in her sixties in good health and CMV-seropositive. Each CDR3 is given with its conserved first and last residue. A D gene is named only where the DNA matches it firmly. Size tells how often a clone was seen (once, few, many) or the class of an expanded clone, and some rows leave it out.

>TRBJ2-2|few|TRBV6-6|TRBD2
CACSPNSGEGTGELFF
TGTGCCTGCAGCCCGAATAGCGGGGAGGGCACCGGGGAGCTGTTTTTT
>TRBJ1-2|.|TRBV29-1|.
CSVVGTPNYGYTF
TGCAGCGTTGTAGGGACACCCAACTATGGCTACACCTTC
>TRBJ2-7|.|TRBV7-6|TRBD1
CASSLIPGQGPYEQYF
TGTGCCAGCAGCTTGATTCCGGGACAGGGCCCCTACGAGCAGTACTTC
>TRBJ1-2|few|TRBV7-2|TRBD1
CASSFTTGGDGYTF
TGTGCCAGCAGCTTTACGACAGGGGGCGATGGCTACACCTTC
>TRBJ2-7|.|TRBV11-3|TRBD1
CASSLGAQGVSDEQYF
TGTGCCAGCAGCTTAGGGGCCCAGGGGGTCTCGGACGAGCAGTACTTC
>TRBJ2-3|few|TRBV5-1|TRBD2
CASSGLAGTDTQYF
TGCGCCAGCAGCGGACTAGCGGGGACAGATACGCAGTATTTT
>TRBJ1-1|.|TRBV25-1|.
CASSEYINTEAFF
TGTGCCAGCAGTGAATATATAAACACTGAAGCTTTCTTT
>TRBJ2-1|few|TRBV5-5|TRBD2
CASSRGEGKYNEQFF
TGTGCCAGCAGCCGGGGGGAGGGGAAGTACAATGAGCAGTTCTTC
>TRBJ2-7|.|TRBV10-1|TRBD2
CASSGGTSSYEQYF
TGCGCCAGCAGTGGAGGGACTAGCTCCTACGAGCAGTACTTC
>TRBJ1-1|.|TRBV5-4|TRBD1
CASSSARTGNTEAFF
TGTGCCAGCAGCTCGGCTAGGACAGGGAACACTGAAGCTTTCTTT
>TRBJ1-6|few|TRBV7-2|.
CASSLNPEGRTPLHF
TGTGCCAGCAGCTTAAATCCGGAGGGTAGGACACCCCTCCACTTT
>TRBJ2-7|.|TRBV6-6|.
CASSSRAGSLYEQYF
TGTGCCAGCAGCTCCAGGGCGGGGAGTCTCTACGAGCAGTACTTC
>TRBJ2-5|.|TRBV10-3|TRBD2
CAIMSGGSGETQYF
TGTGCCATCATGTCCGGGGGGTCAGGAGAGACCCAGTACTTC
>TRBJ2-7|.|TRBV11-2|.
CASSLGGVNYEQYF
TGTGCCAGCAGCTTAGGCGGGGTGAACTACGAGCAGTACTTC
>TRBJ1-3|.|TRBV4-3|.
CASSLEADSSGNTIYF
TGCGCCAGCAGCCTAGAGGCAGATTCCTCTGGAAACACCATATATTTT
>TRBJ1-3|.|TRBV6-1|.
CASRQGTGNTIYF
TGTGCCAGCAGGCAGGGAACTGGAAACACCATATATTTT
>TRBJ1-1|.|TRBV19|.
CATARGTEAFF
TGTGCCACCGCCCGGGGGACTGAAGCTTTCTTT
>TRBJ2-5|.|TRBV4-2|TRBD2
CASSLPGTSGGLTAQYF
TGTGCCAGCAGCCTACCAGGGACTAGCGGGGGCCTCACAGCCCAGTACTTC
>TRBJ2-7|few|TRBV7-8|.
CASSQTEEGRLYEQYF
TGTGCCAGCAGCCAAACAGAGGAGGGACGGCTCTACGAGCAGTACTTC
>TRBJ1-2|.|TRBV7-2|TRBD1
CASSLVAGTGGTF
TGTGCCAGCAGCTTAGTGGCCGGGACAGGGGGCACCTTC
>TRBJ2-3|.|TRBV5-4|.
CASSLGGEADTQYF
TGTGCCAGCAGCTTGGGGGGCGAGGCAGATACGCAGTATTTT
>TRBJ2-1|.|TRBV11-3|.
CASSLGSGSSYNEQFF
TGTGCCAGCAGCTTAGGAAGCGGTAGCTCCTACAATGAGCAGTTCTTC
>TRBJ2-7|.|TRBV15|.
CATSSKGTSYEQYF
TGTGCCACCAGCAGCAAAGGGACTTCCTACGAGCAGTACTTC
>TRBJ1-3|once|TRBV11-2|.
CASSLRGEAGNTIYF
TGTGCCAGCAGCTTACGGGGTGAGGCTGGAAACACCATATATTTT
>TRBJ2-1|.|TRBV9|TRBD2
CASSVGLAVYNEQFF
TGTGCCAGCAGCGTCGGACTAGCGGTCTACAATGAGCAGTTCTTC
>TRBJ1-1|.|TRBV18|.
CASTSGLGNTEAFF
TGTGCCAGCACTTCAGGGTTGGGGAACACTGAAGCTTTCTTT
>TRBJ1-2|few|TRBV6-1|TRBD1
CASSGQGPADYGYTF
TGTGCCAGCAGTGGACAGGGGCCAGCGGACTATGGCTACACCTTC
>TRBJ2-2|.|TRBV7-2|TRBD1
CASSFSGQGAGGELFF
TGTGCCAGCAGCTTCTCGGGACAGGGGGCGGGCGGGGAGCTGTTTTTT
>TRBJ1-1|.|TRBV5-8|.
CASSFWGLPEAFF
TGTGCCAGCAGCTTTTGGGGGCTTCCCGAAGCTTTCTTT
>TRBJ1-1|few|TRBV5-1|TRBD1
CASSPQGSNTEAFF
TGCGCCAGCAGCCCACAGGGGTCGAACACTGAAGCTTTCTTT
>TRBJ2-1|.|TRBV9|TRBD2
CASSQPSGGPPNEQFF
TGTGCCAGCAGCCAACCGAGCGGGGGGCCCCCCAATGAGCAGTTCTTC
>TRBJ1-1|once|TRBV30|.
CAWISAGSFSMNTEAFF
TGTGCCTGGATTTCAGCAGGGTCGTTTTCGATGAACACTGAAGCTTTCTTT
>TRBJ2-5|.|TRBV7-2|.
CASSPGPLGEQYF
TGTGCCAGCAGCCCTGGGCCTCTTGGGGAGCAGTACTTC
>TRBJ2-1|.|TRBV11-2|TRBD2
CASSDTRTGLAGGNEQFF
TGTGCCAGCAGCGATACTCGTACCGGACTAGCGGGGGGAAATGAGCAGTTCTTC
>TRBJ1-6|.|TRBV5-6|.
CASSLGPNYNSPLHF
TGTGCCAGCAGCCTGGGTCCCAATTATAATTCACCCCTCCACTTT
>TRBJ1-2|.|TRBV27|.
CASSLSVDIYYGYTF
TGTGCCAGCAGTTTATCCGTCGACATCTACTATGGCTACACCTTC
>TRBJ2-3|few|TRBV15|.
CATSKGGTTRTDTQYF
TGTGCCACCTCGAAGGGGGGGACTACCCGCACAGATACGCAGTATTTT
>TRBJ2-1|.|TRBV7-9|.
CASSTDNPGLKQFF
TGTGCCAGCAGCACCGATAACCCGGGGTTAAAGCAGTTCTTC
>TRBJ1-2|.|TRBV6-1|.
CAGAGSNYGYTF
TGTGCCGGGGCAGGGTCTAACTATGGCTACACCTTC
>TRBJ2-2|.|TRBV10-1|.
CASSYRANTGELFF
TGCGCCAGCAGTTACAGGGCGAACACCGGGGAGCTGTTTTTT
>TRBJ1-4|.|TRBV27|TRBD1
CASSSGQGTNEKLFF
TGTGCCAGCAGTTCCGGACAGGGGACTAATGAAAAACTGTTTTTT
>TRBJ1-2|few|TRBV30|.
CAWSTLGYGYTF
TGTGCCTGGAGTACGCTAGGCTATGGCTACACCTTC
>TRBJ1-1|.|TRBV7-2|.
CASSLMTGGTEAFF
TGTGCCAGCAGCTTAATGACAGGAGGCACTGAAGCTTTCTTT
>TRBJ2-5|.|TRBV7-2|TRBD2
CASSLATSGGQETQYF
TGTGCCAGCAGCTTAGCAACTAGCGGGGGCCAAGAGACCCAGTACTTC
>TRBJ1-5|.|TRBV19|TRBD1
CASWDRDQPQHF
TGTGCCAGTTGGGACAGGGATCAGCCCCAGCATTTT
>TRBJ1-1|.|TRBV29-1|.
CSVETLMNTEAFF
TGCAGCGTTGAAACTCTGATGAACACTGAAGCTTTCTTT
>TRBJ1-1|.|TRBV30|TRBD1
CAWQKGAGTEAFF
TGTGCCTGGCAGAAGGGGGCAGGGACTGAAGCTTTCTTT
>TRBJ1-2|few|TRBV18|TRBD1
CASSPGLLGQSYGYTF
TGTGCCAGCTCACCAGGACTATTGGGACAGTCTTATGGCTACACCTTC
>TRBJ1-1|.|TRBV5-1|.
CASSLNTFSEAFF
TGCGCCAGCAGCTTGAACACCTTTTCTGAAGCTTTCTTT
>TRBJ2-2|.|TRBV30|.
CAWRAVSGGPNTGELFF
TGTGCCTGGAGGGCGGTCAGTGGGGGCCCCAACACCGGGGAGCTGTTTTTT
>TRBJ2-1|.|TRBV7-8|.
CASSPGNNEQFF
TGTGCCAGCAGCCCAGGGAACAATGAGCAGTTCTTC
>TRBJ2-7|.|TRBV6-6|TRBD1
CASSNGQDPYEQYF
TGTGCCAGCAGCAACGGACAGGACCCTTACGAGCAGTACTTC
>TRBJ2-7|.|TRBV18|.
CASSPAASYEQYF
TGTGCCAGCTCACCCGCGGCCTCCTACGAGCAGTACTTC
>TRBJ1-2|.|TRBV14|.
CASSQDMQGFHGYTF
TGTGCCAGCAGCCAAGATATGCAGGGTTTTCATGGCTACACCTTC
>TRBJ1-2|few|TRBV9|TRBD1
CASSPQQGAINYGYTF
TGTGCCAGCAGCCCGCAACAGGGGGCGATAAACTATGGCTACACCTTC
>TRBJ1-2|.|TRBV5-4|.
CASSLSRAGIGYTF
TGTGCCAGCAGCTTAAGCAGGGCTGGTATTGGCTACACCTTC
>TRBJ2-5|.|TRBV5-1|.
CASSLMGGQETQYF
TGCGCCAGCAGCTTAATGGGGGGCCAAGAGACCCAGTACTTC
>TRBJ1-1|.|TRBV18|.
CASSPVRNTEAFF
TGTGCCAGCTCACCGGTCAGGAACACTGAAGCTTTCTTT
>TRBJ1-4|.|TRBV2|.
CASSPTGFANEKLFF
TGTGCCAGCAGTCCCACAGGGTTTGCTAATGAAAAACTGTTTTTT